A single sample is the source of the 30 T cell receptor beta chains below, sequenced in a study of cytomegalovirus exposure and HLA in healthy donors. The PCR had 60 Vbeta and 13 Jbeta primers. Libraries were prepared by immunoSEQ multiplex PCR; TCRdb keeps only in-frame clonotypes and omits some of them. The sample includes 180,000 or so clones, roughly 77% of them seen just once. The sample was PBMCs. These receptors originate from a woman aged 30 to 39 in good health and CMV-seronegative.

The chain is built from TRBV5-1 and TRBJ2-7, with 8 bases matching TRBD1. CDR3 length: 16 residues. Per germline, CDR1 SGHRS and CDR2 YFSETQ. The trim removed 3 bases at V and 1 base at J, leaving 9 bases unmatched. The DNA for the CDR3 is TGCGCCAGCAGCTCGGCCGACAGGGGAGTTTCCTACGAGCAGTACTTC. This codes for CASSSADRGVSYEQYF.

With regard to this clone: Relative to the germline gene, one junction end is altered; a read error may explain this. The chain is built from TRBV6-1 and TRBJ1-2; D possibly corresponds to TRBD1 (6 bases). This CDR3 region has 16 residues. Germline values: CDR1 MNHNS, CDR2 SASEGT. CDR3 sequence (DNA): TGTGCCAGCAGTGAAGCAGCAGGGGTGGGTTCTGGTGGCTACGCCTTC. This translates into CASSEAAGVGSGGYAF.

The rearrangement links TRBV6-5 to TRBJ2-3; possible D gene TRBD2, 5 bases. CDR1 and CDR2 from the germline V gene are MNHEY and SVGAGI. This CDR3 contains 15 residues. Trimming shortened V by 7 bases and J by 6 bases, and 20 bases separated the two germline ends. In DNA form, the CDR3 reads TGTGCCAGCACCTACTCGGCGGTCCAGCGGGATACGCAGTATTTT. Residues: CASTYSAVQRDTQYF.

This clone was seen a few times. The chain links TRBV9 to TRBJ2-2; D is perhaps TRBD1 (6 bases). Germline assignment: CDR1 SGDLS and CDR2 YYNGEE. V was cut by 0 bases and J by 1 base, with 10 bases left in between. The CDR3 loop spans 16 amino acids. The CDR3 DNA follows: TGTGCCAGCAGCGTAGGGCAGGGGAAGAACACCGGGGAGCTGTTTTTT. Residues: CASSVGQGKNTGELFF.

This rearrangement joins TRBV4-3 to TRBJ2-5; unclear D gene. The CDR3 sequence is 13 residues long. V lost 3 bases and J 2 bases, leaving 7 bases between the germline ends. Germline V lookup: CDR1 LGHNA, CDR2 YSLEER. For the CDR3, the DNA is TGCGCCAGCAGCCACAACACACAAGAGACCCAGTACTTC. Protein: CASSHNTQETQYF.

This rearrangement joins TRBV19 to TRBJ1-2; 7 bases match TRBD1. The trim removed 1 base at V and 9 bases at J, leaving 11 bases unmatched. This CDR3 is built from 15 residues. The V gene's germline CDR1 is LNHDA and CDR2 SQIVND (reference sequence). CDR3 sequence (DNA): TGTGCCAGTAGTATAGGAGGGGGCCAGGGTGGAAGCTACACCTTC. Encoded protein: CASSIGGGQGGSYTF.

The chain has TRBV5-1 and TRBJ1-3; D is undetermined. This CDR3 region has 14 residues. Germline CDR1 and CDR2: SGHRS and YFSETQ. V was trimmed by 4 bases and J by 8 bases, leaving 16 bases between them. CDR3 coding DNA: TGCGCCAGCAGCCCCGGTAGTCCCGGGGACACCATATATTTT. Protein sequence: CASSPGSPGDTIYF.

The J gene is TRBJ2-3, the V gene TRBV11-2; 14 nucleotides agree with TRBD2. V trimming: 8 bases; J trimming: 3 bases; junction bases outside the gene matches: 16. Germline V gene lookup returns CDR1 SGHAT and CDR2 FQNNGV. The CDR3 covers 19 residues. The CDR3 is CASVAETSGGAVSTDTQYF. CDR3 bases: TGTGCCAGCGTAGCAGAGACTAGCGGGGGGGCTGTGAGTACAGATACGCAGTATTTT.

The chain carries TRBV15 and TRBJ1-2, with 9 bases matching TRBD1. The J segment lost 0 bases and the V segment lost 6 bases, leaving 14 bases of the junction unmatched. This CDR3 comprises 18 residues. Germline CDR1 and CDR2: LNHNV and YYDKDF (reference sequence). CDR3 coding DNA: TGTGCCACCAGTCGGCGGGGGGACAGGGAAATATCTAACTATGGCTACACCTTC. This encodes CATSRRGDREISNYGYTF. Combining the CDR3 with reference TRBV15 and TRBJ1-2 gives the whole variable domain DAMVIQNPRYQVTQFGKPVTLSCSQTLNHNVMYWYQQKSSQAPKLLFHYYDKDFNNEADTPDNFQSRRPNTSFCFLDIRSPGLGDTAMYLCATSRRGDREISNYGYTFGSGTRLTVV.

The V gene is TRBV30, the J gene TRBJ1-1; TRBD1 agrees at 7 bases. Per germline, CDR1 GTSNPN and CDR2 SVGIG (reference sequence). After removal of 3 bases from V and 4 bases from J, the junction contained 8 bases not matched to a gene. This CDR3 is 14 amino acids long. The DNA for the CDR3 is TGTGCCTGGAGCCGCAGACAGGGAGGCACTGAAGCTTTCTTT. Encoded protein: CAWSRRQGGTEAFF.

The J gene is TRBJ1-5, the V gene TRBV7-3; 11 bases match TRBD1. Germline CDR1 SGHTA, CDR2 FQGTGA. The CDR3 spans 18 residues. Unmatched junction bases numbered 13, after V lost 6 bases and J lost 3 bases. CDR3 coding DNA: TGTGCCAGCAGTCCCGGGACAGGGGGTTACGATGACAATCAGCCCCAGCATTTT. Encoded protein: CASSPGTGGYDDNQPQHF.

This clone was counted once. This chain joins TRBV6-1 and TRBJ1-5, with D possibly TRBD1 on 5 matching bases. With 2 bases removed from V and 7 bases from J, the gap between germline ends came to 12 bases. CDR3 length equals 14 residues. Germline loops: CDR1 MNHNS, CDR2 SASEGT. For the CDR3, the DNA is TGTGCCAGCAGTGAAAGGGGTTTGGGGCAGCCCCAGCATTTT. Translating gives CASSERGLGQPQHF.

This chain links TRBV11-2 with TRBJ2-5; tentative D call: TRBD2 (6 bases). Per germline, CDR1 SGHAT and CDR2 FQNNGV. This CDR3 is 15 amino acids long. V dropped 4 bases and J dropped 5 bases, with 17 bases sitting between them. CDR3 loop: CASSSDGAGGETQYF. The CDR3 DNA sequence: TGTGCCAGCAGCTCGGATGGAGCGGGTGGGGAGACCCAGTACTTC.

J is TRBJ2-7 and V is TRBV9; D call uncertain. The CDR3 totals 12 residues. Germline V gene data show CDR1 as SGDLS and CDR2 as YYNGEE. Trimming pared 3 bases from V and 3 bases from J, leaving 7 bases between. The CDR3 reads CASSGANYEQYF. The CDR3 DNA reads TGTGCCAGCAGCGGGGCAAACTACGAGCAGTACTTC.

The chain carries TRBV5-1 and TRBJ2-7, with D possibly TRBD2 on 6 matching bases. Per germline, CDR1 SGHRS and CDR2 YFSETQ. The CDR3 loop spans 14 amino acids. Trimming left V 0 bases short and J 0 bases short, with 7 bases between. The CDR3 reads CASSLDGSSYEQYF. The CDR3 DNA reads TGCGCCAGCAGCTTGGACGGGAGCTCCTACGAGCAGTACTTC. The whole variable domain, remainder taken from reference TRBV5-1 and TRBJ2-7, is KAGVTQTPRYLIKTRGQQVTLSCSPISGHRSVSWYQQTPGQGLQFLFEYFSETQRNKGNFPGRFSGRQFSNSRSEMNVSTLELGDSALYLCASSLDGSSYEQYFGPGTRLTVT.

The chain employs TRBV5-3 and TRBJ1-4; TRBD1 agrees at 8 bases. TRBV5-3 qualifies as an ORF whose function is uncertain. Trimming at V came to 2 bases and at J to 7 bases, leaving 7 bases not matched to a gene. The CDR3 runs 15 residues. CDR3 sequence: CARSFSPGGIEKLFF. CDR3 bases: TGTGCCAGAAGCTTCTCACCAGGGGGCATTGAAAAACTGTTTTTT.

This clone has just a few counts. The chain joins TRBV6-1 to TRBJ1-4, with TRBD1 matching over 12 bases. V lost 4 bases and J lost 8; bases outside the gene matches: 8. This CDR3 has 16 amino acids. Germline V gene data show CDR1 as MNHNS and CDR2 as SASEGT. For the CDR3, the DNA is TGTGCCAGCAGTGCTCACGGGACAGGGGGCAACGAAAAACTGTTTTTT. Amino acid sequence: CASSAHGTGGNEKLFF.

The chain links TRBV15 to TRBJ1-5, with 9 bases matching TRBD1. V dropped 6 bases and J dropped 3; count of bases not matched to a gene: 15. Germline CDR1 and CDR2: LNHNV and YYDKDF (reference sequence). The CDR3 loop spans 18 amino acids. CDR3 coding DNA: TGTGCCACCAGTAAGACTCCGGGACAGGGATGGAACAATCAGCCCCAGCATTTT. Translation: CATSKTPGQGWNNQPQHF.

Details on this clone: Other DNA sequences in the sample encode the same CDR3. The CDR3 DNA is TGTGCCAGCAGCTTGGCCCTCGCGGGGGGGCAAGAGACCCAGTACTTC. This gives the protein CASSLALAGGQETQYF. The chain joins TRBV5-6 to TRBJ2-5; TRBD2 agrees at 9 bases. The CDR3 runs 16 residues. The V gene's germline CDR1 is SGHDT and CDR2 YYEEEE. With V trimmed by 0 bases and J by 2 bases, 5 bases remained unmatched.

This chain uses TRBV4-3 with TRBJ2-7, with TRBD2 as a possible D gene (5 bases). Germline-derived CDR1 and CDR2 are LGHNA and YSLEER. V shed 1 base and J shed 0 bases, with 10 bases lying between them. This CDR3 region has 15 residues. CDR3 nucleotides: TGCGCCAGCAGCCAAGTTCCGGGGTCCTCCTACGAGCAGTACTTC. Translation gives CASSQVPGSSYEQYF.

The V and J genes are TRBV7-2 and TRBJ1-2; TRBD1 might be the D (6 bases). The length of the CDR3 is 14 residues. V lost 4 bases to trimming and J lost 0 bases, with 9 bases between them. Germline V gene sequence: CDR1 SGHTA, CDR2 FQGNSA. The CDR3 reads CASSSDRTNYGYTF. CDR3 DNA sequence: TGTGCCAGCAGCTCGGACAGAACTAACTATGGCTACACCTTC. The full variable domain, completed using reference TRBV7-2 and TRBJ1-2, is GAGVSQSPSNKVTEKGKDVELRCDPISGHTALYWYRQSLGQGLEFLIYFQGNSAPDKSGLPSDRFSAERTGGSVSTLTIQRTQQEDSAVYLCASSSDRTNYGYTFGSGTRLTVV.

In DNA form, the CDR3 reads TGTGCCAGCAGTGAAGATAGCGGGGGAGCAGATACGCAGTATTTT. This codes for CASSEDSGGADTQYF. The chain has TRBV2 and TRBJ2-3, with TRBD2 matching over 9 bases. CDR3 length equals 15 residues. CDR1 SNHLY and CDR2 FYNNEI come from the germline V gene. V lost 1 base, J lost 4 bases, and 3 bases stayed unmatched.

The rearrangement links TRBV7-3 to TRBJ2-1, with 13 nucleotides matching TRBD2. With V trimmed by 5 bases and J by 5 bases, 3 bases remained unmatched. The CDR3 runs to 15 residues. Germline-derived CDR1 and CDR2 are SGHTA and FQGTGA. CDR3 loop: CASSLGLAGDNEQFF. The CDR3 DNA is TGTGCCAGCAGCCTCGGACTAGCGGGGGACAATGAGCAGTTCTTC. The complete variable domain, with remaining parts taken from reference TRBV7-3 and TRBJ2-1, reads GAGVSQTPSNKVTEKGKYVELRCDPISGHTALYWYRQSLGQGPEFLIYFQGTGAADDSGLPNDRFFAVRPEGSVSTLKIQRTERGDSAVYLCASSLGLAGDNEQFFGPGTRLTVL.

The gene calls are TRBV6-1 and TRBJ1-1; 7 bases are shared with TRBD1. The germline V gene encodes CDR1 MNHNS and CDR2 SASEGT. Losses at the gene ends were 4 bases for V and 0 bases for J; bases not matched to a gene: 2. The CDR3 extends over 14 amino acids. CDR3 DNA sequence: TGTGCCAGCAGTGGACAGGGAATGAACACTGAAGCTTTCTTT. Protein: CASSGQGMNTEAFF.

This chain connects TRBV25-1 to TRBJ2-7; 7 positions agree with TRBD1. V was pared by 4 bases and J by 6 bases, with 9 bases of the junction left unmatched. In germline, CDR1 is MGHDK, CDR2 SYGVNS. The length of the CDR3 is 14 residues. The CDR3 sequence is CASSGGGSGSEQYF. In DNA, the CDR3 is TGTGCCAGCAGTGGAGGGGGCTCCGGTAGCGAGCAGTACTTC.

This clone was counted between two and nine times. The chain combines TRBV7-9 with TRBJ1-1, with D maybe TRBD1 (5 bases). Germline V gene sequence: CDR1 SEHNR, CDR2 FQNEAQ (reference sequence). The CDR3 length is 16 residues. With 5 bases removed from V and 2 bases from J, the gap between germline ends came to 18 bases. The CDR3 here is CASSQMAGWGNTEAFF. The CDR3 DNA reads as TGTGCCAGCAGCCAGATGGCAGGGTGGGGCAACACTGAAGCTTTCTTT.

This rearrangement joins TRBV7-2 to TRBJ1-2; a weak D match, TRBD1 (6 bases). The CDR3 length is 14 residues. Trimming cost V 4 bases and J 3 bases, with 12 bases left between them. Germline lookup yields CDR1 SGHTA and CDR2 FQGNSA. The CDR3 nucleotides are TGTGCCAGCAGCTCAGGGGAGGGGGACTATGGCTACACCTTC. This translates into CASSSGEGDYGYTF.

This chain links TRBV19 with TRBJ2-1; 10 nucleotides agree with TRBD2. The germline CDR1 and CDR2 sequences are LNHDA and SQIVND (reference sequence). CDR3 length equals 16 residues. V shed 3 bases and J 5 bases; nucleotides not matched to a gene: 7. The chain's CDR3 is CASSMRSGGANNEQFF. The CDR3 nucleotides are TGTGCCAGTAGTATGAGGAGCGGGGGGGCAAACAATGAGCAGTTCTTC.

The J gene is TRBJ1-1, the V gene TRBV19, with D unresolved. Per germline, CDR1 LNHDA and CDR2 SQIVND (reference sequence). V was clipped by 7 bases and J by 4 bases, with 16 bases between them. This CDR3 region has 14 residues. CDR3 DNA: TGTGCCAGTATGGCTGGCCGGTGGAGCACTGAAGCTTTCTTT. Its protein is CASMAGRWSTEAFF.

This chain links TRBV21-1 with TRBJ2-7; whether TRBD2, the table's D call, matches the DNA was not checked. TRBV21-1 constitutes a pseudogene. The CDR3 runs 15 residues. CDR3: CASSKAGGRSYEQYF. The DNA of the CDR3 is TGTGCCAGCAGCAAAGCTGGAGGGCGATCCTACGAGCAGTACTTC.